The clone carrying this TCR beta chain has ten or more counts. Its target is not known. This specimen comes from a study of T cells after yellow fever vaccination. Study as a whole: Researchers used SMART-Seq v4 Ultra Low Input to prepare fractions that had low cell numbers. Study-wide findings and caveats: There was a possibility that FACS-sorted repertoires contained abundant clonotypes contaminating from the bulk population.

TCR cDNA, made by 5'RACE template switching, carried an added universal primer site and UMIs. In TCRdb, the 5' RACE reads were re-called with MiXCR into one record per CDR3 protein. The sample consists of around 110,000 distinct CDR3 sequences, under 9% of them appearing once. V lost 0 bases, J lost 2 bases, and 8 bases lay in between. The CDR3 has 13 residues. Per germline, CDR1 DFQATT and CDR2 SNEGSKA (reference sequence). The rearrangement uses TRBV20-1 and TRBJ2-7; no firm D call. This TCR came from a young man who received the YFV17D yellow fever vaccine. The sample was CD8+ T cells sorted from PBMCs, taken 45 days after the yellow fever booster vaccination. The CDR3 DNA sequence: TGCAGTGCTAGAGATATAACTACCTACGAGCAGTACTTC. It encodes CSARDITTYEQYF.